This T cell receptor beta chain emerged from a study of cytomegalovirus exposure and HLA in healthy donors. Study-level results: Later, an analysis showed that TCR beta chains associated with HLA were more clonally expanded than others that were equally common. Investigators reported 164 TCR beta chains as tied to cytomegalovirus.

PCR amplification relied on 60 Vbeta primers (plus 13 Jbeta primers). Sequencing was performed with immunoSEQ multiplex PCR; in TCRdb, only in-frame clones are kept and a portion is missing. The table shows about 160,000 clones, with 75% to 90% occurring only once. This clone appeared a few times. Its antigen is not identified. This TCR came from a girl aged 2-10 years in good health and CMV-seropositive. Specimen: PBMCs.

The CDR3 reads CASSPQLNQPQHF. In nucleotides, the CDR3 is TGTGCCAGTAGTCCCCAACTTAATCAGCCCCAGCATTTT. This sequence joins TRBV19 and TRBJ1-5, with D uncertain. The CDR3 is 13 residues long. Germline CDR1 LNHDA, CDR2 SQIVND (reference sequence). Trimming removed 5 bases from V and 4 bases from J, with 9 bases in between.